These 26 T cell receptor beta chains were all obtained from the same sample, sequenced in a study of blood T cell repertoires in COVID-19. Assay: immunoSEQ multiplex PCR; the TCRdb copy retains only in-frame clones and omits some. The data show about 42,000 clones, 80% to 90% seen once. Sequencing input: peripheral blood. The receptors originated from a man aged 25 to 45 with active or convalescent COVID-19.

J is TRBJ2-3 and V is TRBV29-1; D perhaps matches TRBD2 (5 bases). V lost 6 bases and J lost 2, with 9 bases in between. There are 12 residues in the CDR3. The germline CDR1 and CDR2 sequences are SQVTM and ANQGSEA. The CDR3 sequence: CSVPDYTDTQYF. CDR3 sequence (DNA): TGCAGCGTCCCCGACTACACAGATACGCAGTATTTT.

J is TRBJ2-1 and V is TRBV9; D is perhaps TRBD2 (5 bases). Trimming took 4 bases from V and 2 from J, leaving 16 bases between them. CDR3 size: 16 residues. The germline V gene has CDR1 SGDLS and CDR2 YYNGEE. The CDR3 loop reads CASSPRGAEAYNEQFF. For the CDR3, the DNA is TGTGCCAGCAGCCCCCGGGGAGCGGAAGCCTACAATGAGCAGTTCTTC.

The chain couples TRBV20-1 to TRBJ2-5, with 13 bases identical to TRBD2. The V and J ends lost 3 bases and 4 bases, in that order; junction bases with no gene match: 5. CDR1 is DFQATT, CDR2 SNEGSKA, per germline (reference sequence). The length of the CDR3 is 15 residues. The CDR3 DNA reads TGCAGTGCTAGTACTAGCGGGAGGGCCGGAGAGACCCAGTACTTC. Amino acids: CSASTSGRAGETQYF.

The chain employs TRBV18 and TRBJ2-7; tentative D call: TRBD1 (8 bases). The germline V gene has CDR1 KGHSH and CDR2 LQKENI. The CDR3 sequence is 13 residues long. V gave up 4 bases and J gave up 4 bases, with 11 bases separating them. CDR3 sequence (DNA): TGTGCCAGCTCACAACAGGGGGGGTACGAGCAGTACTTC. It yields the protein CASSQQGGYEQYF.

The J gene is TRBJ1-5, the V gene TRBV19; D is perhaps TRBD1 (5 bases). V lost 5 bases and J 4 bases, leaving 15 bases between the germline ends. The CDR3 runs to 15 residues. Germline V gene lookup returns CDR1 LNHDA and CDR2 SQIVND (reference sequence). CDR3 in amino acids: CASSGGTGENQPQHF. CDR3 sequence (DNA): TGTGCCAGTAGTGGGGGGACTGGGGAAAATCAGCCCCAGCATTTT.

The chain couples TRBV7-8 to TRBJ1-1; 8 bases align to TRBD1. CDR3 length: 16 residues. Germline V gene sequence: CDR1 SGHVS, CDR2 FQNEAQ. J gave up 0 bases and V 3 bases, and 6 bases lay outside the gene matches. The CDR3 nucleotides read TGTGCCAGCAGCTTGGGGCAGGGGGCGATGAACACTGAAGCTTTCTTT. Translation: CASSLGQGAMNTEAFF.

The rearrangement joins TRBV6-6 to TRBJ2-7, with D tentatively TRBD1 (5 bases). The germline V gene encodes CDR1 MNHNY and CDR2 SVGAGI (reference sequence). Trimming removed 4 bases at V and 7 bases at J, with 20 bases between. This CDR3 region has 15 residues. The CDR3 region has the DNA TGTGCCAGCAGTTTTTCAGGGTCAGCCCGAGTGGAGCAGTACTTC. Encoded protein: CASSFSGSARVEQYF.

The chain carries TRBV5-6 and TRBJ1-1; perhaps TRBD1 as D (6 bases). Per the germline V gene, CDR1 is SGHDT and CDR2 is YYEEEE. This CDR3 has 14 residues. V was cut by 1 base and J by 5 bases, with 12 bases left in between. The CDR3 loop is CASSLRGGRTEAFF. The CDR3 nucleotides read TGTGCCAGCAGCTTGCGCGGGGGCCGGACTGAAGCTTTCTTT.

The J gene is TRBJ1-2, the V gene TRBV19; D not resolved. V was shortened by 1 base and J by 8 bases, with 8 bases between the two germline ends. This CDR3 spans 12 amino acids. Germline CDR1 LNHDA, CDR2 SQIVND (reference sequence). CDR3: CASSIGGRGYTF. The CDR3 DNA is TGTGCCAGTAGTATAGGAGGGAGGGGCTACACCTTC.

The genes are TRBV6-6 and TRBJ2-5; D unclear. In germline, CDR1 is MNHNY, CDR2 SVGAGI (reference sequence). The CDR3 is 9 amino acids. Trimming cost V 8 bases and J 12 bases, with 10 bases left between them. The CDR3 coding sequence is TGTGCCAGCTCCTTCGAGGAGTACTTC. It is translated as CASSFEEYF.

The chain recombines TRBV5-1 with TRBJ2-2; perhaps TRBD2 as D (6 bases). From germline, CDR1 is SGHRS and CDR2 YFSETQ. Trimming pared 2 bases from V and 4 bases from J, leaving 9 bases between. The CDR3 is made up of 14 amino acids. CDR3 coding DNA: TGCGCCAGCAGCTTACCGGGAGTCACCGGGGAGCTGTTTTTT. This translates into CASSLPGVTGELFF.

This clone has just one count. This rearrangement joins TRBV19 to TRBJ1-1; 8 bases map to TRBD1. The germline gives CDR1 LNHDA, CDR2 SQIVND (reference sequence). The CDR3 sequence is 14 residues long. The V segment lost 4 bases and the J segment 7 bases; nucleotides outside the gene matches: 8. DNA for the CDR3: TGTGCCAGTAGTACGGACAGGGTCTATTTTGAAGCTTTCTTT. Amino acids: CASSTDRVYFEAFF.

The J gene is TRBJ1-2, the V gene TRBV24-1, with D tentatively TRBD1 (6 bases). CDR1 and CDR2 from the germline V gene are KGHDR and SFDVKD. Deletions cut 2 bases from V and 5 bases from J, with 14 bases between. CDR3 size: 15 residues. Written as DNA, the CDR3 is TGTGCCACCAGTGATTCCTCGGACAGTATTTATGGCTACACCTTC. It translates to CATSDSSDSIYGYTF.

The rearrangement uses TRBV9 and TRBJ2-1; 10 bases line up with TRBD2. This CDR3 has 14 residues. Losses at the gene ends were 6 bases for V and 7 bases for J; bases not matched to a gene: 7. Germline V gene data show CDR1 as SGDLS and CDR2 as YYNGEE. The CDR3 here is CASNLAGEGNEQFF. CDR3 nucleotides: TGTGCCAGCAACCTAGCGGGGGAAGGGAATGAGCAGTTCTTC. The whole variable domain, remainder taken from reference TRBV9 and TRBJ2-1, is DSGVTQTPKHLITATGQRVTLRCSPRSGDLSVYWYQQSLDQGLQFLIQYYNGEERAKGNILERFSAQQFPDLHSELNLSSLELGDSALYFCASNLAGEGNEQFFGPGTRLTVL.

The chain has TRBV24-1 and TRBJ2-1; a possible D gene is TRBD2 (6 bases). The CDR3 totals 14 residues. The V and J ends lost 0 bases and 15 bases respectively, with 17 bases between them. Germline values: CDR1 KGHDR, CDR2 SFDVKD. The CDR3 DNA follows: TGTGCCACCAGTGATTTGCGCGGGGCCGAGGGACGGTTCTTC. This codes for CATSDLRGAEGRFF.

V gene TRBV6-2 or TRBV6-3 combines with J gene TRBJ2-2; perhaps TRBD2 as D (5 bases). Germline lookup yields CDR1 MNHEY and CDR2 SVGEGT. Trimming removed 2 bases at V and 5 bases at J, with 18 bases between. The CDR3 has 17 residues. The DNA of the CDR3 is TGTGCCAGCAGTTACACACCCTATAGCGCCCGAACCGGGGAGCTGTTTTTT. Its protein product is CASSYTPYSARTGELFF.

V and J are TRBV5-1 and TRBJ2-2, with 7 bases aligning to TRBD1. Germline V gives CDR1 SGHRS, CDR2 YFSETQ. V lost 4 bases and J lost 3; bases outside the gene matches: 9. This CDR3 is built from 16 residues. The CDR3 sequence is CASSKTTGFDTGELFF. The DNA of the CDR3 is TGCGCCAGCAGCAAAACGACAGGGTTCGACACCGGGGAGCTGTTTTTT.

V gene TRBV19 combines with J gene TRBJ1-1; 7 nucleotides match TRBD1. The CDR3 sequence is 12 residues long. Germline V gives CDR1 LNHDA, CDR2 SQIVND (reference sequence). The junction had 1 base not matched to a gene; V was cut back by 4 bases and J by 5 bases. The CDR3 sequence is CASSNRGTEAFF. CDR3 DNA: TGTGCCAGTAGTAACAGGGGAACTGAAGCTTTCTTT.

The chain recombines TRBV5-4 with TRBJ1-4; D might be TRBD1 (5 bases). Germline V gene lookup returns CDR1 SGHNT and CDR2 YYREEE (reference sequence). This CDR3 spans 12 amino acids. Trimming left V 1 base short and J 11 bases short, with 9 bases between. The CDR3 reads CASSLREGKLFF. DNA of the CDR3: TGTGCCAGCAGCTTGCGGGAGGGGAAACTGTTTTTT.

This clone was recorded once. This chain joins TRBV19 and TRBJ2-1; D remains ambiguous. This CDR3 has 15 residues. The germline gives CDR1 LNHDA, CDR2 SQIVND (reference sequence). V was pared by 3 bases and J by 7 bases, with 16 bases between. CDR3 DNA: TGTGCCAGTAGTATGGCAGGTTTCCCTTTAAATGAGCAGTTCTTC. It codes for CASSMAGFPLNEQFF.

The V gene is TRBV7-9, the J gene TRBJ2-3; D is perhaps TRBD2 (5 bases). CDR1 is SEHNR, CDR2 FQNEAQ, per germline (reference sequence). The CDR3 loop spans 16 amino acids. The ends were cut back, 5 bases at V and 4 bases at J, with 19 bases in the middle. CDR3 in amino acids: CASSPGRLHSSDTQYF. The CDR3 DNA reads TGTGCCAGCAGCCCCGGCAGACTACACTCCTCAGATACGCAGTATTTT.

In this sample, this clone turned up once. The rearrangement joins TRBV10-2 to TRBJ2-3; D possibly corresponds to TRBD1 (5 bases). CDR1 WSHSY and CDR2 SAAADI come from the germline V gene. CDR3 length: 14 amino acids. The V and J ends lost 6 bases and 0 bases respectively, with 10 bases between them. The CDR3 here is CASRVGHSTDTQYF. The CDR3 DNA sequence: TGCGCCAGCAGGGTAGGACACAGCACAGATACGCAGTATTTT.

A word on this clone: Compared with germline, one end of the junction differs, possibly owing to a read error. The rearrangement links TRBV6-1 to TRBJ2-1; 9 nucleotides line up with TRBD2. The germline gives CDR1 MNHNS, CDR2 SASEGT. The CDR3 extends over 16 amino acids. Written as DNA, the CDR3 is TGTGCCGGCAGTGGGTCTAGCGGGGTGGTCTACAATGAGCAGTTCTTC. It specifies CAGSGSSGVVYNEQFF.

This clone was seen just once. The gene calls are TRBV27 and TRBJ1-5, with D perhaps TRBD1 (5 bases). Trimming stripped 2 bases from V and 5 bases from J, with 10 bases between. Germline CDR1 reads MNHEY; CDR2 reads SMNVEV (reference sequence). The CDR3 is 14 residues long. The CDR3 reads CASSLGAPDQPQHF. CDR3 DNA sequence: TGTGCCAGCAGTTTAGGGGCCCCCGATCAGCCCCAGCATTTT.

The rearrangement links TRBV7-2 to TRBJ1-1; 8 bases fit TRBD1. J was trimmed by 2 bases and V by 3 bases; bases with no gene match: 5. CDR3 size: 15 residues. CDR1 is SGHTA and CDR2 is FQGNSA in the germline V gene. CDR3 residues: CASSLAGTGNTEAFF. In DNA form, the CDR3 reads TGTGCCAGCAGCTTGGCCGGGACAGGAAACACTGAAGCTTTCTTT.

V usage is TRBV19 and J usage is TRBJ1-2, with D possibly being TRBD1 (5 bases). Between the trimmed V and J ends, which lost 6 bases and 4 bases, there was a span of 12 bases. Germline V lookup: CDR1 LNHDA, CDR2 SQIVND (reference sequence). CDR3 length: 13 amino acids. DNA for the CDR3: TGTGCCAGTAGGGGGGGTGAGGCCTATGGCTACACCTTC. Translating it yields CASRGGEAYGYTF.